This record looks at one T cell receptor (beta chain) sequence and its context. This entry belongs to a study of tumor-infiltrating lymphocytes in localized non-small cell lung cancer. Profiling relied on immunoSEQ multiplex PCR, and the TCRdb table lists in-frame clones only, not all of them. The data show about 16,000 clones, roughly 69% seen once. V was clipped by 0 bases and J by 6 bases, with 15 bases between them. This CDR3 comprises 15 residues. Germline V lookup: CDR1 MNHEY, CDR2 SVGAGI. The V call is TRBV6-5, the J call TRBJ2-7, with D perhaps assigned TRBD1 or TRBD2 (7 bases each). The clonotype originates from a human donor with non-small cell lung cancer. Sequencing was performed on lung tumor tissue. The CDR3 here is CASSYSAGQLLEQYF. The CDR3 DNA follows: TGTGCCAGCAGTTACTCAGCGGGACAGTTACTCGAGCAGTACTTC.